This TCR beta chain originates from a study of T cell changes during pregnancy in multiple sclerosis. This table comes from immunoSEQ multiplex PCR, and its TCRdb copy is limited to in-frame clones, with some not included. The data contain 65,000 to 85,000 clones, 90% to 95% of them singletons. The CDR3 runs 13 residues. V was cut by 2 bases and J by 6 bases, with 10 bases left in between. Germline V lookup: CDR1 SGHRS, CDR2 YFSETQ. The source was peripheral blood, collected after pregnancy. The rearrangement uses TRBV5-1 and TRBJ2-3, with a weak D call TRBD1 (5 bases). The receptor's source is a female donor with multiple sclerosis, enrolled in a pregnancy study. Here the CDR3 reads CASSLARDDTQYF. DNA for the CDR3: TGCGCCAGCAGCTTAGCCAGGGATGATACGCAGTATTTT. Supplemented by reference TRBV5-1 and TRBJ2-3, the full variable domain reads KAGVTQTPRYLIKTRGQQVTLSCSPISGHRSVSWYQQTPGQGLQFLFEYFSETQRNKGNFPGRFSGRQFSNSRSEMNVSTLELGDSALYLCASSLARDDTQYFGPGTRLTVL.